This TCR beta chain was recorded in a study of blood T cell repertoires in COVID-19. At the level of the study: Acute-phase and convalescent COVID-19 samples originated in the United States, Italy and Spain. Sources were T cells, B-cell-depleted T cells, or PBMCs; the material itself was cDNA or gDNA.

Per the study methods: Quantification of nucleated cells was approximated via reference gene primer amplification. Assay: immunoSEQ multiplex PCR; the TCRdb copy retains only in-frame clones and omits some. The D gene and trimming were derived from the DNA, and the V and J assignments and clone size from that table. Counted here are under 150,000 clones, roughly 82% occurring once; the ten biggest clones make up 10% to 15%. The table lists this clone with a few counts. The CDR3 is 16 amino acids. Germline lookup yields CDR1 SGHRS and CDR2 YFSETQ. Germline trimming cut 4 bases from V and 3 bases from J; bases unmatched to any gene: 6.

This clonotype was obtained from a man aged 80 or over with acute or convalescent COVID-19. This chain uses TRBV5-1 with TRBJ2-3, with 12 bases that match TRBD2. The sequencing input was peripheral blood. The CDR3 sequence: CASSPASGGATDTQYF. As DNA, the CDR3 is TGCGCCAGCAGCCCGGCTAGCGGGGGGGCGACAGATACGCAGTATTTT.